The 19 T cell receptor beta chains in this list originate from one sample, sequenced in a study of blood T cell repertoires in COVID-19. Assay used: immunoSEQ multiplex PCR; TCRdb lists only in-frame clones, some missing. The sample consists of 130,000 to 150,000 clones, 87% of them appearing once. The sequencing input was peripheral blood. The source is a man older than 75 with acute or convalescent COVID-19.

This clone has a handful of counts. The chain has TRBV5-1 and TRBJ1-2, with 7 bases lining up with TRBD1. Germline lookup yields CDR1 SGHRS and CDR2 YFSETQ. The trim removed 2 bases at V and 2 bases at J, leaving 3 bases unmatched. The CDR3 has 14 residues. CDR3 residues: CASSFETGNYGYTF. Written as DNA, the CDR3 is TGCGCCAGCAGCTTTGAGACAGGGAACTATGGCTACACCTTC.

The CDR3 region has the DNA TGCAGTGCTAGTTCCCGGTCTCAGCCCCAGCATTTT. Translating it yields CSASSRSQPQHF. V usage is TRBV20-1 and J usage is TRBJ1-5, with unresolved D. The CDR3 runs to 12 residues. The germline V gene has CDR1 DFQATT and CDR2 SNEGSKA (reference sequence). V lost 3 bases, J lost 6 bases, and 9 bases lay in between.

This clone was seen a handful of times. The chain is built from TRBV19 and TRBJ2-5, with 9 bases matching TRBD1. Germline V gene sequence: CDR1 LNHDA, CDR2 SQIVND (reference sequence). The junction had 2 bases not matched to a gene; V was cut back by 1 base and J by 2 bases. The CDR3 covers 15 residues. The CDR3 region is CASSIAGTGQETQYF. DNA of the CDR3: TGTGCCAGTAGTATAGCGGGGACAGGGCAAGAGACCCAGTACTTC.

The rearrangement uses TRBV24-1 and TRBJ2-1; D is possibly TRBD2 (7 bases). Trimming took off 1 base at V and 6 bases at J, with 15 bases between the two ends. Germline loops: CDR1 KGHDR, CDR2 SFDVKD. The CDR3 length is 16 residues. CDR3 in DNA: TGTGCCACCAGTGATTTACGGGGGGCGCCTGGCAATGAGCAGTTCTTC. This encodes CATSDLRGAPGNEQFF.

The V gene is TRBV18, the J gene TRBJ2-1; a possible D gene is TRBD1 (6 bases). Per the germline V gene, CDR1 is KGHSH and CDR2 is LQKENI. V gave up 3 bases and J gave up 2 bases, with 11 bases separating them. The CDR3 has 15 residues. The CDR3 DNA reads TGTGCCAGCTCACCGACACAGGGTCCCTACAATGAGCAGTTCTTC. Amino acids: CASSPTQGPYNEQFF.

This clone appeared once. This chain joins TRBV28 and TRBJ1-2; D remains unclear. With 3 bases removed from V and 8 bases from J, the gap between germline ends came to 13 bases. Germline CDR1 is MDHEN and CDR2 is SYDVKM. This CDR3 is built from 13 residues. The CDR3 nucleotides are TGTGCCAGCAGTTTCGAGGTCCGATTGGGCTACACCTTC. Protein product: CASSFEVRLGYTF.

V and J are TRBV25-1 and TRBJ2-1; D may be TRBD2 (6 bases). Germline CDR1 and CDR2: MGHDK and SYGVNS. V lost 3 bases and J lost 3, with 12 bases in between. This CDR3 is 15 amino acids long. The CDR3 protein is CASSEGGPYYNEQFF. In nucleotides, the CDR3 is TGTGCCAGCAGTGAGGGGGGTCCGTACTACAATGAGCAGTTCTTC.

J is TRBJ2-1 and V is TRBV9; 7 nucleotides agree with TRBD2. This CDR3 spans 15 amino acids. V trimming: 4 bases; J trimming: 7 bases; junction bases outside the gene matches: 11. Looked up from germline, CDR1 is SGDLS and CDR2 is YYNGEE. The CDR3 sequence: CASSSRGERGNEQFF. CDR3 bases: TGTGCCAGCAGCTCCCGGGGGGAGCGTGGGAATGAGCAGTTCTTC.

The chain employs TRBV3-1 (or the pseudogene TRBV3-2) and TRBJ1-2, with D possibly being TRBD1 (5 bases). Trimming pared 1 base from V and 5 bases from J, leaving 14 bases between. Germline-derived CDR1 and CDR2 are LGHDT and YNNKEL (reference sequence). CDR3 size: 15 residues. CDR3 sequence (DNA): TGTGCCAGCAGCCAAGGGCCGGACAAGAATTATGGCTACACCTTC. This gives the protein CASSQGPDKNYGYTF.

V is TRBV10-3 and J is TRBJ1-3; D is uncertain. CDR1 is ENHRY, CDR2 SYGVKD, per germline. The V and J ends lost 3 bases and 0 bases respectively, with 12 bases between them. The CDR3 contains 16 residues. The CDR3 DNA sequence: TGTGCCATCAGTGATTTATACGGGAGCTCTGGAAACACCATATATTTT. This encodes CAISDLYGSSGNTIYF.

This chain joins TRBV18 and TRBJ1-5, with no clear D. Per germline, CDR1 KGHSH and CDR2 LQKENI. With 3 bases removed from V and 1 base from J, the gap between germline ends came to 13 bases. The CDR3 runs 16 residues. CDR3 sequence reads: CASSPPGVASNQPQHF. CDR3 DNA: TGTGCCAGCTCACCCCCCGGTGTCGCCAGCAATCAGCCCCAGCATTTT.

The chain recombines TRBV5-1 with TRBJ1-4; 12 bases are a match to TRBD1. The CDR3 runs 15 residues. With V trimmed by 8 bases and J by 8 bases, 10 bases remained unmatched. Germline V gene sequence: CDR1 SGHRS, CDR2 YFSETQ. The CDR3 is CASSGQGAPGEKLFF. CDR3 nucleotide sequence: TGCGCCAGTTCGGGACAGGGGGCGCCGGGGGAAAAACTGTTTTTT.

The CDR3 nucleotides are TGTGCCAGCAGTTATCCGGGACAGGGGGCCCACGAGCAGTACTTC. It specifies CASSYPGQGAHEQYF. The chain combines TRBV2 with TRBJ2-7; 12 nucleotides line up with TRBD1. The ends lost 5 bases at V and 5 bases at J; junction bases unmatched: 7. Per germline, CDR1 SNHLY and CDR2 FYNNEI. The CDR3 extends over 15 amino acids.

The gene calls are TRBV2 and TRBJ2-1, with a weak D call TRBD1 (6 bases). The V and J ends lost 9 bases and 9 bases respectively, with 21 bases between them. This CDR3 spans 14 amino acids. Germline CDR1 is SNHLY and CDR2 is FYNNEI. The CDR3 DNA follows: TGTGCCAGGGATCCAGCCCATGGGGGCGGTGAGCAGTTCTTC. Translation gives CARDPAHGGGEQFF.

The CDR3 sequence is CASSLVGENTEAFF. CDR3 coding DNA: TGCGCCAGCAGCCTGGTCGGGGAGAACACTGAAGCTTTCTTT. The chain recombines TRBV5-1 with TRBJ1-1; D gene uncertain. CDR3 size: 14 residues. CDR1 is SGHRS and CDR2 is YFSETQ in the germline V gene. With 4 bases removed from V and 1 base from J, the gap between germline ends came to 11 bases.

CDR3 nucleotide sequence: TGTGCCAGCAGCACGGGCACAGGCTATGGCTACACCTTC. Protein product: CASSTGTGYGYTF. The rearrangement links TRBV9 to TRBJ1-2; tentatively, D is TRBD1 (5 bases). In germline, CDR1 is SGDLS, CDR2 YYNGEE. V was pared by 4 bases and J by 4 bases, with 11 bases between. CDR3 length equals 13 residues.

The genes are TRBV27 and TRBJ2-7; D is perhaps TRBD1 (6 bases). The CDR3 totals 16 residues. Between the trimmed V and J ends, which lost 3 bases and 6 bases, there was a span of 21 bases. Germline lookup yields CDR1 MNHEY and CDR2 SMNVEV (reference sequence). CDR3 loop: CASSFYIGQGLSEQYF. The CDR3 coding sequence is TGTGCCAGCAGTTTTTATATAGGGCAGGGGCTTTCCGAGCAGTACTTC.

This clone has just a few counts. This chain uses TRBV5-1 with TRBJ1-1; 9 bases are a match to TRBD1. This CDR3 region has 15 residues. The V and J ends lost 3 bases and 0 bases, in that order; junction bases with no gene match: 3. From germline, CDR1 is SGHRS and CDR2 YFSETQ. CDR3 sequence reads: CASSYRDRVNTEAFF. CDR3 DNA: TGCGCCAGCAGCTACAGGGACAGGGTGAACACTGAAGCTTTCTTT.

This clone was counted between two and nine times. The chain has TRBV28 and TRBJ2-7; no definite D call. The CDR3 spans 14 residues. The V gene lost 5 bases and the J gene lost 7 bases, with 18 bases spanning the gap. Germline CDR1 reads MDHEN; CDR2 reads SYDVKM. In nucleotides, the CDR3 is TGTGCCAGCAGTGCGGCAGCCCCGTCACTGGAGCAGTACTTC. Amino acids: CASSAAAPSLEQYF.